This section outlines one TCR beta chain sequence together with its context. The data were taken from a study of T cells expressing NK-cell markers. Overall study context: Underlying the TCR beta repertoires were sorted CD3+CD56+NKG2C+, CD3+CD56+NKG2C- and CD3+CD56-NKG2C+ T cells.

TCRdb processed the 5' RACE reads again and assigns one entry to each CDR3 protein, with no DNA. In total, the table holds about 380,000 distinct CDR3 sequences. The CDR3 is 15 residues long. The germline V gene has CDR1 DFQATT and CDR2 SNEGSKA (reference sequence). Material: blood T cells: a sorted CD56 or NKG2C T cell subset, CD4+ or CD8+ T cells, or bulk PBMC T cells (not recorded which). The clonotype originates from a man aged 18-70 years in good health. The V and J genes are TRBV20-1 and TRBJ1-6; the TCRdb D gene call, TRBD1, has no DNA to confirm it. The CDR3 loop is CSARSATGNNSPLHF.